This TCR beta chain was retrieved from a study of blood T cell repertoires in COVID-19. Across the study: The study drew acute and convalescent COVID-19 samples from the United States, Italy and Spain. PBMCs, B-cell-depleted T cells, or T cells were the source of the cDNA or gDNA that made up the material.

V lost 1 base and J 4 bases, leaving 14 bases between the germline ends. This CDR3 has 15 residues. Germline CDR1 is SGHTA and CDR2 is FQGNSA. This clone was observed a handful of times. In the original workflow: Amplifying reference gene primers gave estimates of nucleated cell counts. Measured with immunoSEQ multiplex PCR; TCRdb has only the in-frame clones, and not every one. The D gene and trimming were derived from the DNA, and the V and J assignments and clone size from that table. The table has roughly 300,000 clones, around 82% seen once. Material: peripheral blood. The sequence was collected from a woman between 45 and 65 years old who had recovered from COVID-19. The V call is TRBV7-2, the J call TRBJ2-7, with D possibly TRBD1 on 5 matching bases. The CDR3 reads CASSLGGIKGYEQYF. CDR3 DNA sequence: TGTGCCAGCAGCTTAGGGGGCATCAAAGGATACGAGCAGTACTTC.